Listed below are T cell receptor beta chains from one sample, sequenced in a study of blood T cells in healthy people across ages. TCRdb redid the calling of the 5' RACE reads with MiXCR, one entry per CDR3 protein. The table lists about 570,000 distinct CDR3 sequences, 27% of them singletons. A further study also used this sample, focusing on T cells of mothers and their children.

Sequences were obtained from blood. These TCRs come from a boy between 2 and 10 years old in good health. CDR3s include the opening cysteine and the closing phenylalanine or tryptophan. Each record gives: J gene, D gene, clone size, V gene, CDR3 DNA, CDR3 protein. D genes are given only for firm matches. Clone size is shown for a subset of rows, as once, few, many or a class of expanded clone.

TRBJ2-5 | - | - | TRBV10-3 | TGTGCCATCAGTGAGTCACAGACTCAAGAGACCCAGTACTTC | CAISESQTQETQYF
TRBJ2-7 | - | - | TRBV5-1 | TGCGCCAGCACAAAGGGACCTACCTACGAGCAGTACTTC | CASTKGPTYEQYF
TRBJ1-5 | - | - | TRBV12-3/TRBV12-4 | TGTGCCAGCAGTTTTAGGCAGAGGGGGAGGAGGTATCAGCCCCAGCATTTT | CASSFRQRGRRYQPQHF
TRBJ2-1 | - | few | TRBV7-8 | TGTGCCAGCAGCCGCCGGACCTGGGATGAGCAGTTCTTC | CASSRRTWDEQFF
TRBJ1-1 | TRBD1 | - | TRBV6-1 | TGTGCCAGCAGGTTAGACAGGGGGAACACTGAAGCTTTCTTT | CASRLDRGNTEAFF
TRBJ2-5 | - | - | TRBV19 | TGTGCCAGTAGTAGCGGGTATAACTACGAGCAGTATTTC | CASSSGYNYEQYF
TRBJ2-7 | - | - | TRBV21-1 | TGTGCCAGCCGCGGCAGGGTACCCAGCTCCTACGAGCAGTACTTC | CASRGRVPSSYEQYF
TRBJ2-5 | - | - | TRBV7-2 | TGTGCCAGCAGCCCGACTGGTTGGGTGCTAGAGGGGACCCAGTACTTC | CASSPTGWVLEGTQYF
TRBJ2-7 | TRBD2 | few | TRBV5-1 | TGCGCCAGCAGCATCGGACTAGCCCTCCCCTACGAGCAGTACTTC | CASSIGLALPYEQYF
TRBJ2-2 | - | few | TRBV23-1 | TGCGCCAGCAGACAACAGGGTCAGGACACCGGGGAGCTGTTTTTT | CASRQQGQDTGELFF